The T cell receptor beta chain described here comes from a study of identical twins. General study results and limits: The more abundant beta clonotypes in cord blood had fewer insertions, and memory repertoires did not show this.

A universal primer site came from template switching; cDNA carried unique molecular identifiers. TCRdb processed the 5' RACE reads anew with MiXCR; each CDR3 protein has one entry. The data contain hundreds of thousands of distinct CDR3 sequences, roughly 8.6% of them singletons. V lost 2 bases to trimming and J lost 4 bases, with 11 bases between them. The germline V gene encodes CDR1 MNHEY and CDR2 SVGAGI. This CDR3 spans 14 amino acids. There are a few counts of this clonotype. The antigen remains undetermined. These data are also associated with another study on yellow fever vaccine responses in identical twins.

What was sequenced was memory (CD45RO+) T cells sorted from blood. The TCR sequence derives from a woman between 18 and 29 years old in good health. V gene TRBV6-5 combines with J gene TRBJ1-1; no clear D gene. The chain's CDR3 is CASSYDGERTEAFF. DNA of the CDR3: TGTGCCAGCAGTTACGACGGGGAGCGCACTGAAGCTTTCTTT.